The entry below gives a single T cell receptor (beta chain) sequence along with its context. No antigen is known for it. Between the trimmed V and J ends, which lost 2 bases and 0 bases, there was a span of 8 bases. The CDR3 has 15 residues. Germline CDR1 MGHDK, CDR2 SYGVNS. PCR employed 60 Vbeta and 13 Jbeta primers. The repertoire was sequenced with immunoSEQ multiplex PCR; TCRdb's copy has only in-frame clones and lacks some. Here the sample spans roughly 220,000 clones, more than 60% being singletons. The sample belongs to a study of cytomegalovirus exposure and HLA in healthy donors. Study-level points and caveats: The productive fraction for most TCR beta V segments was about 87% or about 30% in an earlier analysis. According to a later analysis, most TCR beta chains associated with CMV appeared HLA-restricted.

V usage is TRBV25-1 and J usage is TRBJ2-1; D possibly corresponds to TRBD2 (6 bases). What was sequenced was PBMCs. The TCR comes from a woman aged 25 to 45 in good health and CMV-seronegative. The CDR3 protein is CASSELGGSYNEQFF. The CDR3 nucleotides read TGTGCCAGCAGTGAACTGGGGGGCTCCTACAATGAGCAGTTCTTC.